This record covers a single T cell receptor (beta chain). Its antigen is undetermined. The primer mix had 60 Vbeta and 13 Jbeta primers. Some clones are missing from TCRdb's copy, which holds only in-frame ones; the method was immunoSEQ multiplex PCR. The table shows approximately 67,000 clones, with about 65% occurring only once. Nominal health characterized the donors when sampled, though unrecorded immune exposures were likely. This sample was taken from a study of cytomegalovirus exposure and HLA in healthy donors. Whole-study results and caveats: TRBV6-2, TRBV6-3 and some other V segments were excluded as indistinguishable.

This CDR3 region has 14 residues. Germline-derived CDR1 and CDR2 are SGDLS and YYNGEE. Trimming took 0 bases from V and 0 from J, leaving 3 bases between them. The chain recombines TRBV9 with TRBJ2-2; no clear D gene. The sequence was obtained from a woman in her 30s in good health and CMV-seronegative. The sequenced sample was PBMCs. Here the CDR3 reads CASSVGPNTGELFF. The CDR3 bases are TGTGCCAGCAGCGTAGGGCCGAACACCGGGGAGCTGTTTTTT.